This entry lists 15 T cell receptor beta chains sequenced from one sample in a study of vaccination effects on CD4 cells after COVID-19. The repertoire was sequenced with immunoSEQ multiplex PCR; TCRdb's copy has only in-frame clones and lacks some. This table holds 65,000 to 90,000 clones, roughly 73% found once. Culture lasted 10 days before CD4+ T cell isolation. Each participant received a vaccine that was either BNT162b2 or mRNA-1273, given as two doses. Which antigens these TCRs recognize remains unknown. The sequencing here drew on CD4+ T cells from PBMCs cultured without peptide, taken after COVID-19 vaccination. These receptors all come from a human donor who received a COVID-19 vaccine.

This chain connects TRBV5-1 to TRBJ1-1; 7 positions agree with TRBD1. Germline V gene lookup returns CDR1 SGHRS and CDR2 YFSETQ. V shed 2 bases and J 1 base; nucleotides not matched to a gene: 2. The CDR3 loop spans 14 amino acids. CDR3 bases: TGCGCCAGCAGCTTACAGGGGTGGAACACTGAAGCTTTCTTT. Amino acids: CASSLQGWNTEAFF.

The chain has TRBV5-1 and TRBJ1-2; 12 bases are shared with TRBD1. V gave up 4 bases and J gave up 3 bases; unmatched junction bases: 10. There are 17 residues in the CDR3. The V gene's germline CDR1 is SGHRS and CDR2 YFSETQ. Here the CDR3 DNA reads TGCGCCAGCAGCCTGACCGGGACAGGGGGCGCAGACTATGGCTACACCTTC. Protein sequence: CASSLTGTGGADYGYTF.

The rearrangement links TRBV6-5 to TRBJ2-7; a possible D gene is TRBD1 (6 bases). Trimming pared 7 bases from V and 5 bases from J, leaving 15 bases between. Germline V gene lookup returns CDR1 MNHEY and CDR2 SVGAGI. This CDR3 is built from 13 residues. The CDR3 DNA is TGTGCCAGCAAGTGGGGACACGCCAACGAGCAGTACGTC. Its translation: CASKWGHANEQYV.

The chain is built from TRBV3-1 (or the pseudogene TRBV3-2) and TRBJ1-3; weak D call: TRBD1 (5 bases). The germline V gene has CDR1 LGHDT and CDR2 YNNKEL (reference sequence). This CDR3 comprises 15 residues. V was trimmed by 1 base and J by 3 bases, leaving 10 bases between them. The DNA of the CDR3 is TGTGCCAGCAGCCAAGCGGCCAGGGATGGAAACACCATATATTTT. The encoded protein is CASSQAARDGNTIYF.

CDR3 sequence: CASSLSGNSGNTIYF. Here the CDR3 DNA reads TGCGCCAGCAGCTTAAGCGGCAACTCTGGAAACACCATATATTTT. The V gene is TRBV5-1, the J gene TRBJ1-3; no firm D call. This CDR3 has 15 amino acids. CDR1 SGHRS and CDR2 YFSETQ come from the germline V gene. V gave up 2 bases and J gave up 0 bases, with 9 bases separating them.

The chain recombines TRBV7-8 with TRBJ2-1; D is unresolved. The germline gives CDR1 SGHVS, CDR2 FQNEAQ. V was trimmed by 3 bases and J by 0 bases, leaving 9 bases between them. This CDR3 has 15 residues. The CDR3 reads CASSLYHSSYNEQFF. The CDR3 region has the DNA TGTGCCAGCAGCTTGTATCACAGCTCCTACAATGAGCAGTTCTTC. Based on the CDR3 plus reference TRBV7-8 and TRBJ2-1, the full variable domain is GAGVSQSPRYKVAKRGQDVALRCDPISGHVSLFWYQQALGQGPEFLTYFQNEAQLDKSGLPSDRFFAERPEGSVSTLKIQRTQQEDSAVYLCASSLYHSSYNEQFFGPGTRLTVL.

J is TRBJ2-3 and V is TRBV12-3 or TRBV12-4, with D unclear. The CDR3 runs 13 residues. Between the trimmed V and J ends, which lost 1 base and 6 bases, there was a span of 8 bases. DNA of the CDR3: TGTGCCAGCAGTTTAGGTGGCGAGGATACGCAGTATTTT. Its protein product is CASSLGGEDTQYF.

The CDR3 spells CASSTLTGDDEQFF. Here the CDR3 DNA reads TGCGCCAGCAGCACTCTGACAGGGGACGATGAGCAGTTCTTC. The chain combines TRBV5-1 with TRBJ2-1; 8 positions match TRBD1. From germline, CDR1 is SGHRS and CDR2 YFSETQ. The CDR3 is 14 amino acids. V lost 4 bases and J lost 8; bases outside the gene matches: 8.

V and J are TRBV28 and TRBJ1-1; D uncertain. CDR1 MDHEN and CDR2 SYDVKM come from the germline V gene. Trimming removed 6 bases from V and 6 bases from J, with 11 bases in between. CDR3 length: 12 amino acids. CDR3 in amino acids: CASSWLAAEAFF. DNA of the CDR3: TGTGCCAGCAGCTGGCTGGCGGCTGAAGCTTTCTTT.

The J gene is TRBJ1-2, the V gene TRBV15, with 8 nucleotides matching TRBD1. CDR1 is LNHNV and CDR2 is YYDKDF in the germline V gene (reference sequence). V was pared by 3 bases and J by 5 bases, with 5 bases of the junction left unmatched. The CDR3 covers 14 residues. The CDR3 loop is CATSRDRVQYGYTF. Written as DNA, the CDR3 is TGTGCCACCAGCAGGGACAGGGTACAATATGGCTACACCTTC.

This chain uses TRBV10-2 with TRBJ1-6; maybe TRBD1 (5 bases). V lost 4 bases, J lost 10 bases, and 14 bases lay in between. This CDR3 is 14 amino acids long. Germline CDR1 reads WSHSY; CDR2 reads SAAADI. As DNA, the CDR3 is TGCGCCAGCAGTGCCGTGAGTGGGGGGTCACCCCTCCACTTT. This codes for CASSAVSGGSPLHF.

This chain links TRBV11-2 with TRBJ1-2; 8 nucleotides match TRBD1. The trim removed 2 bases at V and 0 bases at J, leaving 5 bases unmatched. The CDR3 contains 16 residues. The germline gives CDR1 SGHAT, CDR2 FQNNGV. CDR3 residues: CASSLRTGKANYGYTF. The CDR3 DNA reads as TGTGCCAGCAGCTTAAGGACAGGGAAGGCTAACTATGGCTACACCTTC.

This clone was detected a few times. The chain couples TRBV2 to TRBJ1-1, with D maybe TRBD1 (6 bases). Trimming removed 7 bases at V and 5 bases at J, with 14 bases between. The CDR3 spans 13 residues. Germline CDR1 SNHLY, CDR2 FYNNEI. CDR3 loop: CASNAGGWTEAFF. Here the CDR3 DNA reads TGTGCCAGCAACGCCGGGGGCTGGACTGAAGCTTTCTTT. Full variable domain (missing parts from reference TRBV2 and TRBJ1-1): EPEVTQTPSHQVTQMGQEVILRCVPISNHLYFYWYRQILGQKVEFLVSFYNNEISEKSEIFDDQFSVERPDGSNFTLKIRSTKLEDSAMYFCASNAGGWTEAFFGQGTRLTVV.

V usage is TRBV29-1 and J usage is TRBJ1-2, with a possible D match to TRBD1 (6 bases). The V gene's germline CDR1 is SQVTM and CDR2 ANQGSEA. The V end was cut by 7 bases, the J end by 4 bases, with 16 bases between. There are 13 residues in the CDR3. The CDR3 DNA reads TGCAGCGCCTCCTGGGGGCTCGGCTATGGCTACACCTTC. Translated, it gives CSASWGLGYGYTF.

Only a few counts were recorded for this clone. The chain recombines TRBV28 with TRBJ1-4; 7 nucleotides match TRBD1. Germline V gives CDR1 MDHEN, CDR2 SYDVKM. Unmatched junction bases numbered 4, after V lost 11 bases and J lost 4 bases. The CDR3 contains 12 residues. CDR3 DNA: TGTGCCGCCCGGGACAGTAATGAAAAACTGTTTTTT. Translating gives CAARDSNEKLFF.